These T cell receptor beta chains were read from a single sample in a study of beta chain features in type 1 diabetes. Measured with immunoSEQ multiplex PCR; TCRdb has only the in-frame clones, and not every one. Among roughly 230,000 clones listed, roughly 9.6% were seen once. The sequenced material came from naive CD4+ T cells from blood. Receptors were obtained from a woman in her late teens or twenties in good health. Each CDR3 is given with its conserved first and last residue. A D gene is named only where the DNA matches it firmly. Clone size, where shown, is once, few, many, or a class for clones that have expanded.

CASSLDPRQGTDTQYF	TGTGCCAGCAGCTTAGATCCGAGACAGGGTACAGATACGCAGTATTTT	.	TRBJ2-3	TRBD1	TRBV11-2	16
CASSDTGGNTGELFF	TGTGCCAGCAGTGACACAGGGGGAAACACCGGGGAGCTGTTTTTT	.	TRBJ2-2	TRBD1	TRBV2	15
CASSLGQGYYGYTF	TGTGCCAGCAGTTTAGGACAGGGGTACTATGGCTACACCTTC	.	TRBJ1-2	TRBD1	TRBV6-5	14
CASRTGGTEAFF	TGCGCCAGCAGGACAGGGGGCACTGAAGCTTTCTTT	few	TRBJ1-1	TRBD1	TRBV5-1	12
CSAGPLTGGERAFF	TGCAGCGCCGGCCCCCTGACAGGGGGGGAGCGGGCTTTCTTT	few	TRBJ1-1	TRBD1	TRBV29-1	14
CASSKGGTTIRVYEQYF	TGCGCCAGCTCAAAGGGGGGGACCACTATCCGGGTCTACGAGCAGTACTTC	.	TRBJ2-7	.	TRBV5-1	17
CATSGVFMNTEAFF	TGTGCCACCTCAGGGGTTTTCATGAACACTGAAGCTTTCTTT	few	TRBJ1-1	.	TRBV19	14
CALEGAGGYYEQYF	TGTGCCTTGGAGGGAGCGGGAGGTTACTACGAGCAGTACTTC	.	TRBJ2-7	TRBD2	TRBV30	14
CASSVATGGDEQFF	TGTGCCAGCAGCGTAGCTACGGGGGGTGATGAGCAGTTCTTC	few	TRBJ2-1	TRBD2	TRBV9	14
CASRRQGNTEAFF	TGTGCCAGCAGACGACAGGGGAACACTGAAGCTTTCTTT	.	TRBJ1-1	TRBD1	TRBV6-5	13
CASSEVQGSDTEAFF	TGTGCCAGCTCAGAAGTCCAGGGTTCTGACACTGAAGCTTTCTTT	once	TRBJ1-1	.	TRBV18	15
CASTKDRGGNNEQFF	TGCGCCAGCACCAAGGACAGGGGGGGTAACAATGAGCAGTTCTTC	.	TRBJ2-1	TRBD1	TRBV5-1	15
CSAGGGGNTEAFF	TGCAGCGCGGGGGGAGGGGGGAACACTGAAGCTTTCTTT	.	TRBJ1-1	.	TRBV29-1	13
CASSFYRGVGEQYF	TGTGCCAGCAGCTTTTACAGGGGAGTAGGGGAGCAGTACTTC	.	TRBJ2-7	TRBD1	TRBV5-4	14
CASTPGVGNTIYF	TGTGCCAGCACCCCGGGAGTTGGAAACACCATATATTTT	few	TRBJ1-3	.	TRBV7-2	13
CASSSTSGGYEQYF	TGCGCCAGCAGCTCGACTAGCGGGGGATACGAGCAGTACTTC	few	TRBJ2-7	TRBD2	TRBV5-1	14
CASSHATSGRKDTQYF	TGTGCCAGCAGTCACGCGACTAGCGGGAGAAAAGATACGCAGTATTTT	few	TRBJ2-3	TRBD2	TRBV7-9	16
CASSPLPGATNEKLFF	TGTGCCAGCTCACCACTGCCAGGTGCAACTAATGAAAAACTGTTTTTT	.	TRBJ1-4	.	TRBV18	16
CASSLGGTGSSYNEQFF	TGCGCCAGCAGCTTGGGGGGGACAGGGAGCTCCTACAATGAGCAGTTCTTC	.	TRBJ2-1	TRBD1	TRBV5-1	17
CASSHRTGGSYGYTF	TGTGCCAGCAGCCACCGGACAGGGGGTAGCTATGGCTACACCTTC	few	TRBJ1-2	TRBD1	TRBV6-6	15
CRRYGISGANVLTF	TGCAGGCGGTACGGGATCTCTGGGGCCAACGTCCTGACTTTC	many	TRBJ2-6	.	TRBV29-1	14
CASSAPGSGNTIYF	TGTGCCAGCAGTGCCCCCGGTTCTGGAAACACCATATATTTT	.	TRBJ1-3	.	TRBV25-1	14
CSVVRGLNTEAFF	TGCAGCGTCGTCAGGGGGCTGAACACTGAAGCTTTCTTT	few	TRBJ1-1	TRBD1	TRBV29-1	13
CASRARGGPNQPQHF	TGTGCCAGCAGGGCTCGAGGGGGCCCCAATCAGCCCCAGCATTTT	.	TRBJ1-5	TRBD1	TRBV11-2	15
CASTMVGGESYEQYF	TGTGCCAGCACCATGGTAGGGGGAGAGAGCTACGAGCAGTACTTC	few	TRBJ2-7	.	TRBV6-5	15
CSAEAQETQYF	TGCAGCGCAGAGGCCCAAGAGACCCAGTACTTC	few	TRBJ2-5	.	TRBV20-1	11
CASSSGTGGYQPQHF	TGTGCCAGCAGCAGTGGGACAGGTGGATATCAGCCCCAGCATTTT	.	TRBJ1-5	TRBD1	TRBV5-6	15
CASSLLTTTDTQYF	TGTGCCAGCAGCTTGCTGACTACCACAGATACGCAGTATTTT	few	TRBJ2-3	.	TRBV5-4	14
CASKGYAISGANVLTF	TGTGCCAGTAAGGGGTATGCCATTTCTGGGGCCAACGTCCTGACTTTC	few	TRBJ2-6	.	TRBV19	16
CASSRSSGLAGINEQFF	TGTGCCAGCAGCCGAAGTTCCGGACTAGCGGGTATCAATGAGCAGTTCTTC	.	TRBJ2-1	TRBD2	TRBV2	17
CASSEAFGSEQYF	TGTGCCAGCAGTGAAGCGTTTGGGAGCGAGCAGTACTTC	few	TRBJ2-7	.	TRBV2	13
CSASGQGALMNTEAFF	TGCAGCGCTTCGGGACAGGGCGCGCTGATGAACACTGAAGCTTTCTTT	few	TRBJ1-1	TRBD1	TRBV29-1	16
CASSPGQEGGYTF	TGTGCCAGCTCACCCGGACAGGAGGGTGGCTACACCTTC	.	TRBJ1-2	TRBD1	TRBV18	13
CASNLGGNYGYTF	TGTGCCAGCAATCTTGGCGGAAACTATGGCTACACCTTC	.	TRBJ1-2	.	TRBV2	13
CASSLDWGQQFF	TGCGCCAGCAGCTTGGATTGGGGCCAGCAGTTCTTC	.	TRBJ2-1	.	TRBV5-1	12
CASSPGQGGSYEQYF	TGTGCCAGCAGCCCGGGACAGGGGGGATCCTACGAGCAGTACTTC	few	TRBJ2-7	TRBD1	TRBV28	15
CASSAPEGRIYGYTF	TGTGCCAGCAGCGCCCCAGAGGGGAGGATCTATGGCTACACCTTC	.	TRBJ1-2	.	TRBV9	15
CASRTASNQETQYF	TGTGCCAGCAGGACAGCCTCTAACCAAGAGACCCAGTACTTC	.	TRBJ2-5	.	TRBV2	14
CASSLQAVLQGGEAFF	TGCGCCAGCAGCTTGCAGGCCGTCCTCCAGGGAGGTGAAGCTTTCTTT	.	TRBJ1-1	.	TRBV5-1	16
CASSLVSGANVLTF	TGTGCCAGCAGCTTAGTATCCGGGGCCAACGTCCTGACTTTC	few	TRBJ2-6	.	TRBV7-8	14